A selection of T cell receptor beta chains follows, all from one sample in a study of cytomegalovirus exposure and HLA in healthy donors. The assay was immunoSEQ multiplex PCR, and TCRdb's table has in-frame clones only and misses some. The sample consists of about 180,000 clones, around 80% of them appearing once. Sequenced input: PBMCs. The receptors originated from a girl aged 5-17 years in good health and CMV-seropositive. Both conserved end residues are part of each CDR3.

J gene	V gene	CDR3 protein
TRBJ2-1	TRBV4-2	CASSQGGRVDEQFF
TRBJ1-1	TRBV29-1	CSVGNDRGASEAFF
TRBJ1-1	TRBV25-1	CASTDRTGGLEAFF
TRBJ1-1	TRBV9	CASSVGQGGNTEAFF
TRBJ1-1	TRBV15	CATSRVKRNRANTEAFF
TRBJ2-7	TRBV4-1	CASSQTADGEAYEQYF
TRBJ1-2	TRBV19	CASSQYYGYTF
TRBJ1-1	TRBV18	CASSPPRSRQGAGAFF
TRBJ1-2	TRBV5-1	CASSLRWGGGYTF
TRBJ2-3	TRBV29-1	CSVGTSETDTQYF
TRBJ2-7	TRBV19	CASSSGGTGSYEQYF
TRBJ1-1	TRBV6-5	CASGQGPEAFF
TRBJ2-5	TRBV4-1	CASSQDPDRAETQYF
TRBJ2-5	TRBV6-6	CATALDVYQETQYF
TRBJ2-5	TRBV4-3	CASSPGLEETQYF
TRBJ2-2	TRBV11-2	CASSLGGTSAYTGELFF
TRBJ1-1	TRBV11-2	CASSLGLGGNTEAFF
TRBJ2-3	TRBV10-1	CASSRTSGRTDTQYF
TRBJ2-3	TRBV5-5	CASSLPPGFSDTQYF
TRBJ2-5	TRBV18	CASSLQVGETQYF
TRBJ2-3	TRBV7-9	CASSVPLAGASTDTQYF
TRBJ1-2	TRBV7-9	CASSLYPGDFYGYTF
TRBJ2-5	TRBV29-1	CSASDGTSVGETQYF
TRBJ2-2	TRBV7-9	CASSWPGELFF
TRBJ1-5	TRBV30	CAWSGSGMGNQPQHF
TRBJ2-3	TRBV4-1	CASSQDRGYNTDTQYF
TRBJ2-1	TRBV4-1	CASSHDGPSGREQFF
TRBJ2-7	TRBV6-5	CASSYRLAFDLNEQYF
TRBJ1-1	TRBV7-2	CASSRDRANTEAFF
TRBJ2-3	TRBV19	CASSIDLRGETDTQYF
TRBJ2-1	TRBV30	CAWSFEDNEQFF
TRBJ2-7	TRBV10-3	CASGLAYEQYF
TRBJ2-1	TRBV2	CASSDRRPHEQFF
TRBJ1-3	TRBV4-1	CASSQEGQGIRDTIYF
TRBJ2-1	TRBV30	CAWSGSSISEQFF
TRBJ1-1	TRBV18	CASSPRHRDQNTEAFF
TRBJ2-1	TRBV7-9	CASSLVAGGRNEQFF
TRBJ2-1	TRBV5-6	CASSLPLTSGRTYNEQFF
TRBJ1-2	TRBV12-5	CASGLTGSHGYTF
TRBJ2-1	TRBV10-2	CASSVTGGYNEQFF
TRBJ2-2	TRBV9	CASNSGGTGELFF
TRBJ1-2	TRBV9	CASSVGRGPYGYTF
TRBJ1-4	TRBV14	CASSQVGVSTNEKLFF
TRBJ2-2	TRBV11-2	CASSHRGGQLFF
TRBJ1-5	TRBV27	CASSLRPTGGFQPQHF
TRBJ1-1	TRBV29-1	CSVANTEAFF